This T cell receptor beta chain was recovered during a study of blood T cells in healthy people across ages. Study-wide points: Compared with aged donors, long-lived donors showed fewer expanded clones, suggesting selection. Roughly linear age-related decline in beta diversity appeared, significant by age around 36.

Note on this clonotype: What it binds is unknown.

This CDR3 comprises 15 residues. The V and J ends lost 8 bases and 2 bases respectively, with 18 bases between them. Per the germline V gene, CDR1 is MGHDK and CDR2 is SYGVNS. Alongside a J-beta primer mix, a sample-barcoded 5' primer served in a second PCR lasting about 7 to 11 cycles. Every cDNA molecule bore a tag from a template-switch adaptor containing 12 random nucleotides. All samples yielded 2.5 million or more CDR3-containing paired-end reads. From the 5' RACE reads, TCRdb called clonotypes with MiXCR, one entry per CDR3 protein. Here the sample spans about 1.8 million distinct CDR3 sequences, about 49% being singletons.

Specimen: blood. The sequence derives from a woman in her 40s in good health. The J gene is TRBJ2-5, the V gene TRBV25-1, with no clear D. The CDR3 protein is CASRAHLARQETQYF. CDR3 sequence (DNA): TGTGCCAGCCGGGCCCATTTGGCCCGACAAGAGACCCAGTACTTC.